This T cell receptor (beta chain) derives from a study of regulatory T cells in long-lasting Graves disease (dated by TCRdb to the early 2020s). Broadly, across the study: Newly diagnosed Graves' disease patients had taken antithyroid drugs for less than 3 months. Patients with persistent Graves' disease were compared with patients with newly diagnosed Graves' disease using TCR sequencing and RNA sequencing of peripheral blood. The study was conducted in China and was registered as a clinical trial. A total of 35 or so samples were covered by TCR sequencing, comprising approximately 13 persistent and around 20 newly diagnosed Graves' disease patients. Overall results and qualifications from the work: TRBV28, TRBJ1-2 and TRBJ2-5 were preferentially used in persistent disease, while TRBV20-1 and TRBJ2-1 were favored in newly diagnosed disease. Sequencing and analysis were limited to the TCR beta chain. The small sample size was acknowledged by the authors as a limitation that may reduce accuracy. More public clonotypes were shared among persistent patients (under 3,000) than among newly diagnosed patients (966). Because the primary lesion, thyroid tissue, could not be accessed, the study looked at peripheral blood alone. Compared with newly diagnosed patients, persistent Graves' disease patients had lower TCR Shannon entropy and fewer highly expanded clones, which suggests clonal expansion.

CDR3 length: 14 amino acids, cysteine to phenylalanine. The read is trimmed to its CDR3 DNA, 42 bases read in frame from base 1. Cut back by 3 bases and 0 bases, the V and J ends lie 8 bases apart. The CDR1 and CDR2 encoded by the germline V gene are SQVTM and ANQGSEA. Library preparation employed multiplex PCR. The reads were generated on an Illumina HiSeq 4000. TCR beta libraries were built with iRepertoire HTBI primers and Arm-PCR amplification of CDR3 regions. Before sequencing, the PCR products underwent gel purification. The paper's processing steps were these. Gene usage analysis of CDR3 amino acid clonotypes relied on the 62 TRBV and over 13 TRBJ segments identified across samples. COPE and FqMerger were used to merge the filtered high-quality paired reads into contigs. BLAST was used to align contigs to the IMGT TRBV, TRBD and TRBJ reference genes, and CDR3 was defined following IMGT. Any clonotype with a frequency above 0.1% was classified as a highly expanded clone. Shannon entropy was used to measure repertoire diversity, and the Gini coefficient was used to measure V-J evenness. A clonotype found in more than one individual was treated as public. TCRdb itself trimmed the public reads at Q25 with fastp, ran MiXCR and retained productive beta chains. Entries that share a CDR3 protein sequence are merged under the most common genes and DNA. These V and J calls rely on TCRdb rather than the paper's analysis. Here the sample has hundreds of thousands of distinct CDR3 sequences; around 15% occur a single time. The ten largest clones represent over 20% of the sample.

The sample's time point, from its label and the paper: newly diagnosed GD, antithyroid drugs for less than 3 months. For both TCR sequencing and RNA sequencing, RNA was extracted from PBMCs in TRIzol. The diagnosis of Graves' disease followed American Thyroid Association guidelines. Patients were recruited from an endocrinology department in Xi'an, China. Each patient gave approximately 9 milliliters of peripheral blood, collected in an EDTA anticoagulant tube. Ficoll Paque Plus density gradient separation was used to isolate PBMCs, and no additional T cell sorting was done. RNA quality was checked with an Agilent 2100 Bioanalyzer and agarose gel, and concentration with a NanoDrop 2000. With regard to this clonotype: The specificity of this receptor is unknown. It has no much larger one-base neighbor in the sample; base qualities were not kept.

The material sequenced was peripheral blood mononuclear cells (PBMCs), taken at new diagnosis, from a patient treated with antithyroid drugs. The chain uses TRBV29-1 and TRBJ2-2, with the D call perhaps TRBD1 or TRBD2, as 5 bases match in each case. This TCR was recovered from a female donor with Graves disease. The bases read TGCAGCGTTGAGGTGGGGGCGAACACCGGGGAGCTGTTTTTT. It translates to CSVEVGANTGELFF.